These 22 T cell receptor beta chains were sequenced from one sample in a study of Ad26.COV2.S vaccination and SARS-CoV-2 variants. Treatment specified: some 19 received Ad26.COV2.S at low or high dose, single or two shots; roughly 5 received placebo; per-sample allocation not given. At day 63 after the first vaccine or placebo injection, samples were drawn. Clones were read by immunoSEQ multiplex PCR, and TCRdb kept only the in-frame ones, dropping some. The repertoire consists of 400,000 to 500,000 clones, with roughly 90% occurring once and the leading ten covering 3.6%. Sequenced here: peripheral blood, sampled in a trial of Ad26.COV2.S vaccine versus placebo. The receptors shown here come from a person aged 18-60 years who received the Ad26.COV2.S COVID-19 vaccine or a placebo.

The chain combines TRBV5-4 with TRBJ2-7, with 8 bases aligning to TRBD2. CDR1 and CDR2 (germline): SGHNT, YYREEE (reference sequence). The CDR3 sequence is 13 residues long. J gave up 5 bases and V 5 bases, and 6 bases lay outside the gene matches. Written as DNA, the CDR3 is TGTGCCAGCAGGCCCGGGGGGGTCGACGAGCAGTACTTC. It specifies CASRPGGVDEQYF.

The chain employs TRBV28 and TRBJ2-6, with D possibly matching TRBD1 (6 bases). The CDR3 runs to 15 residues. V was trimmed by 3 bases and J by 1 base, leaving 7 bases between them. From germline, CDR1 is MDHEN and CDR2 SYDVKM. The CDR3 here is CASSFTGSGANVLTF. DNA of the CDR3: TGTGCCAGCAGTTTCACAGGGTCTGGGGCCAACGTCCTGACTTTC. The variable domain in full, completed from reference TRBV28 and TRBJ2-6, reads DVKVTQSSRYLVKRTGEKVFLECVQDMDHENMFWYRQDPGLGLRLIYFSYDVKMKEKGDIPEGYSVSREKKERFSLILESASTNQTSMYLCASSFTGSGANVLTFGAGSRLTVL.

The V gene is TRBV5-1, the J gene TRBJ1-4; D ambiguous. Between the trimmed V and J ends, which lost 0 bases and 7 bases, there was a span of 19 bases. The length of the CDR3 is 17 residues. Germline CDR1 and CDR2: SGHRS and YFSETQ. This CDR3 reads CASSLGVELTGSEKLFF. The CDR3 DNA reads TGCGCCAGCAGCTTGGGGGTAGAATTAACCGGGAGTGAAAAACTGTTTTTT.

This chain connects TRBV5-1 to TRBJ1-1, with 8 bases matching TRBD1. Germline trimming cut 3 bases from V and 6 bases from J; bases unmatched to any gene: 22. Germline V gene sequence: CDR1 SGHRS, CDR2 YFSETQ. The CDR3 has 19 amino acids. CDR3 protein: CASSYGRRTGKVVDAEAFF. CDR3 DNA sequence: TGCGCCAGCAGCTATGGACGACGGACAGGGAAGGTTGTGGATGCTGAAGCTTTCTTT.

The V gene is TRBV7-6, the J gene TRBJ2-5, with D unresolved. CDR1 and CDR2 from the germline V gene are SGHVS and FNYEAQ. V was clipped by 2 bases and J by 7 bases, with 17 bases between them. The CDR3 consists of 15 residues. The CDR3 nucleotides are TGTGCCAGCAGCTTATATGGTGACTCTGACGTGACCCAGTACTTC. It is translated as CASSLYGDSDVTQYF.

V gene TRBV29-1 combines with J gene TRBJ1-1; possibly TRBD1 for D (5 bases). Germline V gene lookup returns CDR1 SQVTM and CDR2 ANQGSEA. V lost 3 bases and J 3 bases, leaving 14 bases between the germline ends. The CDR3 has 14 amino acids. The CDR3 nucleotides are TGCAGCGTTGAGAGGGCCCTGGGGGACACTGAAGCTTTCTTT. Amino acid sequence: CSVERALGDTEAFF.

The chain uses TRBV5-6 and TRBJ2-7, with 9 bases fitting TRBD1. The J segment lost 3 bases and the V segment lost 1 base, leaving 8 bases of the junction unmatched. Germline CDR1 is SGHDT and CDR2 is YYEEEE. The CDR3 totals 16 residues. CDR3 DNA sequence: TGTGCCAGCAGCTTGTCCCCGGGACAGGGTCGCTACGAGCAGTACTTC. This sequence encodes CASSLSPGQGRYEQYF. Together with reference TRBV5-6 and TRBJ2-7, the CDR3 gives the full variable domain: DAGVTQSPTHLIKTRGQQVTLRCSPKSGHDTVSWYQQALGQGPQFIFQYYEEEERQRGNFPDRFSGHQFPNYSSELNVNALLLGDSALYLCASSLSPGQGRYEQYFGPGTRLTVT.

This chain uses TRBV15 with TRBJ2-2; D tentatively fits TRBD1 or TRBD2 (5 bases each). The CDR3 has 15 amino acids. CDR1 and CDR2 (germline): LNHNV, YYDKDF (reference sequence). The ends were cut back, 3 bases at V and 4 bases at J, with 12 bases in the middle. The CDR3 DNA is TGTGCCACCAGCAGTCGACGGGGCGGCACCGGGGAGCTGTTTTTT. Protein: CATSSRRGGTGELFF.

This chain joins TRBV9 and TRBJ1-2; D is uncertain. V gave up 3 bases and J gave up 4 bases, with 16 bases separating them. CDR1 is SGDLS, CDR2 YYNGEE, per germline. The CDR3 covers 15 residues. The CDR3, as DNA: TGTGCCAGCAGCGGCCCCGAGGGTGGCCTCTATGGCTACACCTTC. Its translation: CASSGPEGGLYGYTF.

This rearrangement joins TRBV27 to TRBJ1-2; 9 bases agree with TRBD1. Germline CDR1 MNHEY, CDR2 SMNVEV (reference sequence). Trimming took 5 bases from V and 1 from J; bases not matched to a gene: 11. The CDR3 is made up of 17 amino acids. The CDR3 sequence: CASSRQLTGGLNYGYTF. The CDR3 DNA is TGTGCCAGCAGTCGACAGTTGACAGGGGGACTTAACTATGGCTACACCTTC.

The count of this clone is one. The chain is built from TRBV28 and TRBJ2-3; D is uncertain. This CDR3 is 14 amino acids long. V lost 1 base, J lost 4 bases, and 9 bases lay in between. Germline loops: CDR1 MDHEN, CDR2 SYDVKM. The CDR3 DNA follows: TGTGCCAGCAGTTTATCAAACGTCGCAGATACGCAGTATTTT. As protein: CASSLSNVADTQYF.

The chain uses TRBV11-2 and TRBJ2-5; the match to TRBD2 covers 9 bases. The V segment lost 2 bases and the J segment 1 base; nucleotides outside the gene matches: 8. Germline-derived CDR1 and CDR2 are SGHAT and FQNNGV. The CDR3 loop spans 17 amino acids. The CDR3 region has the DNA TGTGCCAGCAGCTTACAAAGCGGGGGGTACCTCCAAGAGACCCAGTACTTC. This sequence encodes CASSLQSGGYLQETQYF.

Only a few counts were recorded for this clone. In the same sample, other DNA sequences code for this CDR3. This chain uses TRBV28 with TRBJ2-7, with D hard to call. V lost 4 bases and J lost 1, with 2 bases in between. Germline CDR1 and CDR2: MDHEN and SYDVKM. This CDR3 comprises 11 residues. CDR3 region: CASSSSYEQYF. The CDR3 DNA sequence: TGTGCCAGCAGTTCTTCCTACGAGCAGTACTTC.

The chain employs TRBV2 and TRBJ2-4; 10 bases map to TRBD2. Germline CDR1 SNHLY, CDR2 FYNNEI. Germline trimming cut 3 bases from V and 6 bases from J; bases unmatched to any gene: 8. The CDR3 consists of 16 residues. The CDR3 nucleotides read TGTGCCAGCAGTGACTTCCCTAGCGGGGGCCGAAACATTCAGTACTTC. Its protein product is CASSDFPSGGRNIQYF.

CDR3 bases: TGTGCCAGCAGCTTAGATCCGGCCACCGAGCAGTATTTT. It codes for CASSLDPATEQYF. The chain combines TRBV7-2 with TRBJ2-3; no definite D call. The germline gives CDR1 SGHTA, CDR2 FQGNSA. The V end was cut by 1 base, the J end by 11 bases, with 13 bases between. The CDR3 sequence is 13 residues long.

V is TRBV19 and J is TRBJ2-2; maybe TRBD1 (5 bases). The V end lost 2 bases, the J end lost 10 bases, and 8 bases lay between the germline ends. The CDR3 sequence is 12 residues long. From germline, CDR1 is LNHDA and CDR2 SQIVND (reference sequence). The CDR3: CASSIQGEELFF. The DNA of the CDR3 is TGTGCCAGTAGTATACAGGGCGAGGAGCTGTTTTTT.

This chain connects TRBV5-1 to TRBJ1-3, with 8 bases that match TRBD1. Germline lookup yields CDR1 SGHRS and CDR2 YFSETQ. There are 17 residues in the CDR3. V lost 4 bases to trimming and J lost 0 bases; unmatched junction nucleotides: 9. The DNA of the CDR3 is TGCGCCAGCAGCCGTACCGGGACAGGAGCCTCTGGAAACACCATATATTTT. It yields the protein CASSRTGTGASGNTIYF.

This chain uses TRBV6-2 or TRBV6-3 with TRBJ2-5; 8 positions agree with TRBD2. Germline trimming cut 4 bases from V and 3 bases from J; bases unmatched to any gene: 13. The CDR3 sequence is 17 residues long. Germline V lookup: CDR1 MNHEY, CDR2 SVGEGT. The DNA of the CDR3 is TGTGCCAGCAGTTCCCCCCCCGCGGGGGGATTCAAAGAGACCCAGTACTTC. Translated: CASSSPPAGGFKETQYF.

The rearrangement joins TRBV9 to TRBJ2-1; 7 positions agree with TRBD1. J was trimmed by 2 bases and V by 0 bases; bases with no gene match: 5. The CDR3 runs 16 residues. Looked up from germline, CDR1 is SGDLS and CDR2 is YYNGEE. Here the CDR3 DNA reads TGTGCCAGCAGCGTAGATGAGGGGGCGACCTACAATGAGCAGTTCTTC. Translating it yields CASSVDEGATYNEQFF.

Here the CDR3 DNA reads TGTGCCAGCAGTGAGCGGGGGGAATACAATGAGCAGTTCTTC. This gives the protein CASSERGEYNEQFF. V gene TRBV6-1 combines with J gene TRBJ2-1; 8 nucleotides agree with TRBD2. The CDR3 has 14 residues. Germline trimming cut 3 bases from V and 4 bases from J; bases unmatched to any gene: 2. CDR1 is MNHNS and CDR2 is SASEGT in the germline V gene.

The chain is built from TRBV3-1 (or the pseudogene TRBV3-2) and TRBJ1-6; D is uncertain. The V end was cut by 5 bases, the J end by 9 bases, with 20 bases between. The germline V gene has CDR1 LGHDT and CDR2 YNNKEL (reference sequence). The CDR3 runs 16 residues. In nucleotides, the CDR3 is TGTGCCAGCAGCTACCCGCCGGGCCTCCTATTTTCACCCCTCCACTTT. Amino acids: CASSYPPGLLFSPLHF.

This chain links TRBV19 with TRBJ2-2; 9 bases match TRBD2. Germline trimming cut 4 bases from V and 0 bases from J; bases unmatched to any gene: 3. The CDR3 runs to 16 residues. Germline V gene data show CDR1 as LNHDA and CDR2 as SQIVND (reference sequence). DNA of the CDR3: TGTGCCAGTAGTAGTAGCGGGGGAACGAACACCGGGGAGCTGTTTTTT. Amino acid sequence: CASSSSGGTNTGELFF. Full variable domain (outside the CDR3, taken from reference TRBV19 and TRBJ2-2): DGGITQSPKYLFRKEGQNVTLSCEQNLNHDAMYWYRQDPGQGLRLIYYSQIVNDFQKGDIAEGYSVSREKKESFPLTVTSAQKNPTAFYLCASSSSGGTNTGELFFGEGSRLTVL.